This T cell receptor (beta chain) stems from a study of blood T cell repertoires in COVID-19. For the study at large: The United States, Italy and Spain were the sources of the acute and convalescent COVID-19 samples.

As handled by the study authors: The authors estimated nucleated cell counts from reference gene primer amplification. Method: immunoSEQ multiplex PCR; TCRdb's copy keeps in-frame clones and lacks some. V and J calls and clone size are copied from that table; D and trimming were computed from the DNA. The data show about 110,000 clones, with roughly 81% seen just once and 2.1% held by the top ten. With V trimmed by 6 bases and J by 4 bases, 6 bases remained unmatched. Germline-derived CDR1 and CDR2 are KGHDR and SFDVKD. The CDR3 is 16 amino acids. The sample consisted of peripheral blood. This TCR derives from a human donor in a cohort sampled during active COVID-19. The V call is TRBV24-1, the J call TRBJ2-3; 13 bases fit TRBD2. The CDR3 DNA reads as TGTGCCACCAGTCCTGGACTAGCGGGAGTCTCAGATACGCAGTATTTT. Translated: CATSPGLAGVSDTQYF.